These 12 T cell receptor beta chains originate from one sample sequenced in a study of Graves' ophthalmopathy and Graves' hyperthyroidism. Amplification of the TCR beta CDR3 regions used RNA transcripts (as template). RT-PCR with HTBI primers came first, then second-round multiplex PCR. TCRdb reprocessed the multiplex PCR reads with MiXCR, giving one entry per CDR3 protein. The data show around 670,000 distinct CDR3 sequences, with approximately 40% seen just once and around 40% held by the top ten. Sequenced: peripheral blood. The receptors derive from an adult man with Graves' ophthalmopathy.

The rearrangement joins TRBV2 to TRBJ2-7; 8 positions match TRBD2. The CDR3 is 15 residues long. Germline V lookup: CDR1 SNHLY, CDR2 FYNNEI. With V trimmed by 6 bases and J by 4 bases, 11 bases remained unmatched. CDR3 residues: CASSPLGAGAYEQYF. The CDR3 DNA reads as TGTGCCAGCAGCCCCTTAGGAGCGGGAGCATACGAGCAGTACTTC.

A word on this clonotype: The junction differs from germline at one of its ends, possibly a read error. For the CDR3, the DNA is TGTGCCAGCACTTCGAACCGCCAAGAGACCCAGTACTTC. This sequence encodes CASTSNRQETQYF. The V gene is TRBV10-2, the J gene TRBJ2-5; D is undetermined. CDR1 is WSHSY, CDR2 SAAADI, per germline. The CDR3 spans 13 residues.

V and J are TRBV20-1 and TRBJ1-1, with D perhaps matching TRBD1 (5 bases). The germline V and J ends were trimmed by 6 bases and 0 bases, with 11 bases remaining between them. Germline values: CDR1 DFQATT, CDR2 SNEGSKA (reference sequence). The CDR3 has 13 residues. The CDR3 spells CSAGTDLNTEAFF. The CDR3 DNA sequence: TGCAGTGCCGGGACCGATTTGAACACTGAAGCTTTCTTT.

The V gene is TRBV7-4, the J gene TRBJ2-6; D might be TRBD1 or TRBD2, each matching 5 bases. This CDR3 spans 17 amino acids. CDR1 and CDR2 from the germline V gene are SGHVT and SQSDAQ. Trimming removed 5 bases at V and 0 bases at J, with 14 bases between. CDR3 sequence: CASSVGTRGSGANVLTF. In DNA form, the CDR3 reads TGTGCCAGCAGCGTAGGAACGAGGGGCTCTGGGGCCAACGTCCTGACTTTC.

This clonotype was picked up one time. The rearrangement uses TRBV20-1 and TRBJ2-7, with 10 positions matching TRBD1. The V gene's germline CDR1 is DFQATT and CDR2 SNEGSKA (reference sequence). The trim removed 1 base at V and 4 bases at J, leaving 7 bases unmatched. CDR3 length: 15 residues. The CDR3 DNA reads as TGCAGTGCTAGAGGCGGGACAGGGGATGGGTACGAGCAGTACTTC. This encodes CSARGGTGDGYEQYF.

Only a few counts were recorded for this clonotype. The V and J genes are TRBV11-2 and TRBJ2-7, with TRBD2 matching over 8 bases. V was pared by 6 bases and J by 7 bases, with 8 bases of the junction left unmatched. Germline V lookup: CDR1 SGHAT, CDR2 FQNNGV. This CDR3 has 13 residues. The CDR3 coding sequence is TGTGCCAGCAGTACCGGACTAGCTTGGGAGCAGTACTTC. Its translation is CASSTGLAWEQYF.

The table lists this clonotype with a few counts. The chain couples TRBV5-1 to TRBJ1-4; D not certain. CDR1 SGHRS and CDR2 YFSETQ come from the germline V gene. V was clipped by 4 bases and J by 3 bases, with 16 bases between them. This CDR3 has 16 residues. Here the CDR3 DNA reads TGCGCCAGCAGCCGGTCCACGGCAACGGCTAATGAAAAACTGTTTTTT. As protein: CASSRSTATANEKLFF.

The chain combines TRBV7-9 with TRBJ2-2; 11 nucleotides agree with TRBD1. The CDR3 length is 16 residues. The germline V gene encodes CDR1 SEHNR and CDR2 FQNEAQ (reference sequence). V shed 5 bases and J 4 bases; nucleotides not matched to a gene: 6. CDR3 in DNA: TGTGCCAGCAGCCGCTCCGGGACAGGGGGCACCGGGGAGCTGTTTTTT. Amino acid sequence: CASSRSGTGGTGELFF.

Notes on this clonotype: Mismatch with germline at one junction end may stem from a read error. This chain joins TRBV7-2 and TRBJ2-6, with a possible D match to TRBD2 (5 bases). The CDR3 is made up of 11 amino acids. Germline lookup yields CDR1 SGHTA and CDR2 FQGNSA. CDR3 residues: CASSRDNVLTF. CDR3 coding DNA: TGCGCCAGCAGCCGGGACAACGTCCTGACTTTC.

In regard to this clonotype: A much larger clone lies a single base off, so this may be a read error. The chain joins TRBV15 to TRBJ1-1, with 9 bases fitting TRBD1. The CDR3 is made up of 17 amino acids. Germline V CDR1 and CDR2: LNHNV, YYDKDF (reference sequence). The CDR3 is CATSRNPPGTGNTEALF. CDR3 bases: TGTGCCACCAGCAGAAACCCCCCCGGGACAGGGAACACTGAAGCTCTCTTT.

This clonotype was picked up a small number of times. The CDR3 DNA reads TGTGCCAGCAATCGGAATAGCCAAGAGACCCAGTACTTC. The encoded protein is CASNRNSQETQYF. The V call is TRBV2, the J call TRBJ2-5, with D hard to call. Germline V gene lookup returns CDR1 SNHLY and CDR2 FYNNEI. V lost 7 bases and J lost 1, with 10 bases in between. CDR3 length: 13 residues.

Many counts were recorded for this clonotype. The CDR3 coding sequence is TGTGCCAGCAGCTTAGTTGCGGGAGGGACGGAGACCCAGTACTTC. Amino acids: CASSLVAGGTETQYF. The chain joins TRBV7-2 to TRBJ2-5, with TRBD2 matching 9 bases. The CDR3 is made up of 15 amino acids. V trimming: 1 base; J trimming: 5 bases; junction bases outside the gene matches: 5. The V gene's germline CDR1 is SGHTA and CDR2 FQGNSA.